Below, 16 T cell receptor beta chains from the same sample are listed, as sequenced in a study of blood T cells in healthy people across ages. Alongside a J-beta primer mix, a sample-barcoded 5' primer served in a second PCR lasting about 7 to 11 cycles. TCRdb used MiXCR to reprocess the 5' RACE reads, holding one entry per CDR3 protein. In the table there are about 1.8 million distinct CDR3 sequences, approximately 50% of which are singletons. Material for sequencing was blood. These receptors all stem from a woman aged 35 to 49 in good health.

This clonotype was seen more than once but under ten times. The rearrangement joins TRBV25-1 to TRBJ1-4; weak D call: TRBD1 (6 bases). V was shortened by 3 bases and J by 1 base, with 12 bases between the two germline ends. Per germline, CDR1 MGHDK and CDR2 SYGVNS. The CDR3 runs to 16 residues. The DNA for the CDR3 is TGTGCCAGCAGTGATACCAGGGGAGGAACTAATGAAAAACTGTTTTTT. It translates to CASSDTRGGTNEKLFF.

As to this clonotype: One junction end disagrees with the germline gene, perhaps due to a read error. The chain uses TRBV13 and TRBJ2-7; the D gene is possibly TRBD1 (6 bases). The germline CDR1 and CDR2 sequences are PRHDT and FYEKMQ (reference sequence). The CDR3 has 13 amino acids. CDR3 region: CASSQGTPYGQYF. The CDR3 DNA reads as TGTGCCAGCAGCCAAGGGACACCCTACGGGCAGTACTTC.

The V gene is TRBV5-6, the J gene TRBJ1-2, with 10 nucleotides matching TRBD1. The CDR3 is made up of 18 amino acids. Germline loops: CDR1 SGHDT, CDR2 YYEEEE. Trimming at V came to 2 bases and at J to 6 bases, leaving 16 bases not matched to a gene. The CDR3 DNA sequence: TGTGCCAGCAGCTTCCCTACCGACAGGGGGCGCTTTGATGATGGCTACACCTTC. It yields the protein CASSFPTDRGRFDDGYTF. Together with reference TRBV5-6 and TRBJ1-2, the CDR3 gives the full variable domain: DAGVTQSPTHLIKTRGQQVTLRCSPKSGHDTVSWYQQALGQGPQFIFQYYEEEERQRGNFPDRFSGHQFPNYSSELNVNALLLGDSALYLCASSFPTDRGRFDDGYTFGSGTRLTVV.

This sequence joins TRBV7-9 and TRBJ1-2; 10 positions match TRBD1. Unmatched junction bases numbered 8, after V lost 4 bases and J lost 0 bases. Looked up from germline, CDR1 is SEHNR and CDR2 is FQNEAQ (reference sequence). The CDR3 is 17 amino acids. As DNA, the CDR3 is TGTGCCAGCAGCTCAAGGGAGGGACAGGGGACTAACTATGGCTACACCTTC. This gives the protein CASSSREGQGTNYGYTF. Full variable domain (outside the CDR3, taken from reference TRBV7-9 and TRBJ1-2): DTGVSQNPRHKITKRGQNVTFRCDPISEHNRLYWYRQTLGQGPEFLTYFQNEAQLEKSRLLSDRFSAERPKGSFSTLEIQRTEQGDSAMYLCASSSREGQGTNYGYTFGSGTRLTVV.

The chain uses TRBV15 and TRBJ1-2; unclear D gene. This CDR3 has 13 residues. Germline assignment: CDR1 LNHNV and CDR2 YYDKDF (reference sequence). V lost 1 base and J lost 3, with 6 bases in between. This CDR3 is CATSRVRDYGYTF. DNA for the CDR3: TGTGCCACCAGCAGAGTTCGGGACTATGGCTACACCTTC. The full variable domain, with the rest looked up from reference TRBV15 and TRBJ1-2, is DAMVIQNPRYQVTQFGKPVTLSCSQTLNHNVMYWYQQKSSQAPKLLFHYYDKDFNNEADTPDNFQSRRPNTSFCFLDIRSPGLGDTAMYLCATSRVRDYGYTFGSGTRLTVV.

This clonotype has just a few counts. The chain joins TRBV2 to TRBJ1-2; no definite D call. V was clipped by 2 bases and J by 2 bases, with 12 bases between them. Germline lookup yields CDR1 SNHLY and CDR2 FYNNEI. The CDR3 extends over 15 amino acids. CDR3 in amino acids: CASSELGQVNYGYTF. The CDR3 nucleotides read TGTGCCAGCAGTGAACTCGGCCAGGTGAACTATGGCTACACCTTC. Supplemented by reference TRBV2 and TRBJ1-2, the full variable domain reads EPEVTQTPSHQVTQMGQEVILRCVPISNHLYFYWYRQILGQKVEFLVSFYNNEISEKSEIFDDQFSVERPDGSNFTLKIRSTKLEDSAMYFCASSELGQVNYGYTFGSGTRLTVV.

Written as DNA, the CDR3 is TGCGCCAGCAGACGGGGGACAGGAGAGCAGTACTTC. It translates to CASRRGTGEQYF. V usage is TRBV5-1 and J usage is TRBJ2-5, with 8 bases matching TRBD1. The CDR3 covers 12 residues. Trimming removed 5 bases from V and 11 bases from J; junction bases left unmatched: 8. CDR1 and CDR2 (germline): SGHRS, YFSETQ.

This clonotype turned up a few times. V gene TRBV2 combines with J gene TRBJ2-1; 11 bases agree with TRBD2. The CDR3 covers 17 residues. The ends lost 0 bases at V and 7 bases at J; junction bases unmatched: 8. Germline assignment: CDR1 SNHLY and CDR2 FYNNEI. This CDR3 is CASSEAHSGGARNEQFF. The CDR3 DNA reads TGTGCCAGCAGTGAAGCGCATAGCGGGGGGGCCCGGAATGAGCAGTTCTTC. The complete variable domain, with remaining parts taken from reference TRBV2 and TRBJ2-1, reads EPEVTQTPSHQVTQMGQEVILRCVPISNHLYFYWYRQILGQKVEFLVSFYNNEISEKSEIFDDQFSVERPDGSNFTLKIRSTKLEDSAMYFCASSEAHSGGARNEQFFGPGTRLTVL.

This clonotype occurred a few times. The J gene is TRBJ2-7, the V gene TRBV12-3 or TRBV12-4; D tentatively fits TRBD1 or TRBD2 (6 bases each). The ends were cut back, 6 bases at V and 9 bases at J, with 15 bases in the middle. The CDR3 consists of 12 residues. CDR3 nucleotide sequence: TGTGCCAGCAGCCCCCGGGGGCCGTCGCAGTACTTC. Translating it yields CASSPRGPSQYF.

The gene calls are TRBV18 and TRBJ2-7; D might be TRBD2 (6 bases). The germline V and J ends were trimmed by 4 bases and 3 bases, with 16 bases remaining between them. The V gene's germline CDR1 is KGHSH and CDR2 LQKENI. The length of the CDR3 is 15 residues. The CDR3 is CASSRSGGADYEQYF. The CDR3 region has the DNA TGTGCCAGCTCACGTTCAGGCGGGGCCGACTACGAGCAGTACTTC.

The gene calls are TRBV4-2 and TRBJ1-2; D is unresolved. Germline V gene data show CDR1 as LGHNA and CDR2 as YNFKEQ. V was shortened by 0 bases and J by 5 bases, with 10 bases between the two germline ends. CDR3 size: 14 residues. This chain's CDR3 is CASSQEEGGYGYTF. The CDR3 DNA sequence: TGTGCCAGCAGCCAAGAGGAGGGTGGATATGGCTACACCTTC.

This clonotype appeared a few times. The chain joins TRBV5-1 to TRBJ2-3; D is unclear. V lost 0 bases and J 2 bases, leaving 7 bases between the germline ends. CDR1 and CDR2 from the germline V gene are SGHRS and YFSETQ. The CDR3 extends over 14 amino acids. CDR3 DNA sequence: TGCGCCAGCAGCTTGGTGTCCGACACAGATACGCAGTATTTT. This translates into CASSLVSDTDTQYF.

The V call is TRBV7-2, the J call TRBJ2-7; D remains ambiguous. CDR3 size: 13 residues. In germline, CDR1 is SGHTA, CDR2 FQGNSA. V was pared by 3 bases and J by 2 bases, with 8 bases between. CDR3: CASSFNTAYEQYF. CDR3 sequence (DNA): TGTGCCAGCAGCTTTAACACCGCCTACGAGCAGTACTTC.

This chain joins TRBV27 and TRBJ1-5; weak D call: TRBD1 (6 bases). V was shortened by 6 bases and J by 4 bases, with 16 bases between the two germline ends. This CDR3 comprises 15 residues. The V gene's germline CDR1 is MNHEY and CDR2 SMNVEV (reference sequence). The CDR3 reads CASRPTGVANQPQHF. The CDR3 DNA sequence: TGTGCCAGCAGGCCGACAGGAGTGGCAAATCAGCCCCAGCATTTT.

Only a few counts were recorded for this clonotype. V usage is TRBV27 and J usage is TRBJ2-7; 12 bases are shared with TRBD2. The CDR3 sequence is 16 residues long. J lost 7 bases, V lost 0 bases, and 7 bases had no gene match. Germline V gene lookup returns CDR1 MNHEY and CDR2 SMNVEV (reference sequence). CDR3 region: CASSLSPGLAGREQYF. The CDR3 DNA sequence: TGTGCCAGCAGTTTATCCCCTGGACTAGCGGGGAGGGAGCAGTACTTC.

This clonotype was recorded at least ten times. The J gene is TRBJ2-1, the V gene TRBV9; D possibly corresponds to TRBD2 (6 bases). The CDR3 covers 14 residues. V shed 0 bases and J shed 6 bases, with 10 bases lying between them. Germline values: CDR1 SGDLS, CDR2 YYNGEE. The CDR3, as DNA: TGTGCCAGCAGCGTAGTACTAGCATCCAATGAGCAGTTCTTC. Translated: CASSVVLASNEQFF.